This TCR beta chain came from a study of cytomegalovirus exposure and HLA in healthy donors. On the study more broadly: As released early, the data held roughly 85 million unique TCRs from HLA-typed donors. Study outcomes and limitations: From TCR beta sequences, most subjects' HLA-A and HLA-B alleles were reportedly predicted accurately. The study designated 150 or so TCR beta chains cytomegalovirus-associated.

The PCR was carried out with 60 Vbeta primers and 13 Jbeta primers. TCRdb keeps only in-frame clones here, not all; method: immunoSEQ multiplex PCR. The repertoire holds some 150,000 clones, with 60% to 85% as singletons. Concerning this clone itself: Its antigen is unidentified.

This CDR3 contains 15 residues. Germline CDR1 reads SNHLY; CDR2 reads FYNNEI. V gave up 5 bases and J gave up 5 bases; unmatched junction bases: 6. The chain is built from TRBV2 and TRBJ2-5, with 12 bases identical to TRBD1. The receptor was isolated from a woman aged 35 to 49 in good health and CMV-seropositive. Sequencing input: PBMCs. The CDR3: CASSTGDRGPETQYF. CDR3 DNA sequence: TGTGCCAGCAGTACCGGGGACAGGGGGCCGGAGACCCAGTACTTC. The full variable domain, rest sourced from reference TRBV2 and TRBJ2-5, is EPEVTQTPSHQVTQMGQEVILRCVPISNHLYFYWYRQILGQKVEFLVSFYNNEISEKSEIFDDQFSVERPDGSNFTLKIRSTKLEDSAMYFCASSTGDRGPETQYFGPGTRLLVL.